The T cell receptor beta chain under discussion was sequenced for a study of blood T cell repertoires in COVID-19. The wider study: Samples representing acute and convalescent COVID-19 were sourced from the United States, Italy and Spain. From T cells, B-cell-depleted T cells, or PBMCs came the material, which was cDNA or gDNA.

This clone was found a few times. Authors' processing steps: The authors estimated nucleated cell counts from reference gene primer amplification. Using immunoSEQ multiplex PCR, the repertoire was profiled, and TCRdb retains in-frame clones only, with some absent. Clone size and the V and J calls come from that table; the DNA yielded D and trimming. The sample consists of 210,000 or so clones, 70% to 90% of them appearing once. The sequenced sample consisted of peripheral blood. The clonotype comes from a woman aged 18-30 years who had recovered from COVID-19.

The CDR3 DNA reads TGTGCCTGGACAGAGGGAACTCCACGGTCGGGCACCGGGGAGCTGTTTTTT. Amino acid sequence: CAWTEGTPRSGTGELFF. The V gene is TRBV30, the J gene TRBJ2-2; a possible D gene is TRBD2 (5 bases). CDR3 length: 17 residues. Germline assignment: CDR1 GTSNPN and CDR2 SVGIG (reference sequence). Trimming cost V 4 bases and J 4 bases, with 22 bases left between them.